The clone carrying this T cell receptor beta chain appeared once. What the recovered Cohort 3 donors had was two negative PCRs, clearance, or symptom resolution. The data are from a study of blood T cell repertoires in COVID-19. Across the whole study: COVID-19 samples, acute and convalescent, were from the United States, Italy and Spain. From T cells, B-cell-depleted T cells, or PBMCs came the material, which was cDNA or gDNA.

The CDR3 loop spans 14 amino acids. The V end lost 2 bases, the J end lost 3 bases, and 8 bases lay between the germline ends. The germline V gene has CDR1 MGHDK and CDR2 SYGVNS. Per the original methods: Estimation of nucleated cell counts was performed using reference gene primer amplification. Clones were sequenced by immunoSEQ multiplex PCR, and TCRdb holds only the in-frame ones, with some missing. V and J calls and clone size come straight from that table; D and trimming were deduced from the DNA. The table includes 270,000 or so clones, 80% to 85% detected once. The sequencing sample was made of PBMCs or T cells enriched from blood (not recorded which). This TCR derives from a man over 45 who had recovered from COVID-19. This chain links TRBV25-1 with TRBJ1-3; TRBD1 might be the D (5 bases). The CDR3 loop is CASSERGSGNTIYF. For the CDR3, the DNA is TGTGCCAGCAGTGAAAGGGGCAGTGGAAACACCATATATTTT.